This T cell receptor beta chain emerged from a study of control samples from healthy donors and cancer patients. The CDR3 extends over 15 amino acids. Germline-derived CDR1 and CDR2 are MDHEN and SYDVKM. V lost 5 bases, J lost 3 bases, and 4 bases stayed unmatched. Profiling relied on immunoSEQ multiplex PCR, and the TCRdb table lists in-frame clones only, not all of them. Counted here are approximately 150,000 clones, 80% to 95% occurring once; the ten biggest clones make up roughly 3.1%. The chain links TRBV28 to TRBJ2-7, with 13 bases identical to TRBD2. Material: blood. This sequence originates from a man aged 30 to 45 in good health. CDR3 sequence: CASSETSGGFYEQYF. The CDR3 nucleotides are TGTGCCAGCAGTGAGACTAGCGGGGGGTTCTACGAGCAGTACTTC.